A single sample is the source of the 11 T cell receptor beta chains below, sequenced in a study of cytomegalovirus exposure and HLA in healthy donors. Generated by immunoSEQ multiplex PCR, the TCRdb table keeps only in-frame clones and is missing some. Of some 150,000 clones listed, roughly 89% are singletons. Sequenced material: PBMCs. The receptors here all came from a young woman in good health and CMV-seropositive.

This clone is a singleton in its sample. The chain combines TRBV6-6 with TRBJ2-5; TRBD2 might be the D (5 bases). This CDR3 contains 14 residues. The germline V gene has CDR1 MNHNY and CDR2 SVGAGI (reference sequence). Deletions cut 6 bases from V and 1 base from J, with 12 bases between. Here the CDR3 DNA reads TGTGCCAGCAGCAGATTCGGACTCCAAGAGACCCAGTACTTC. It encodes CASSRFGLQETQYF.

The genes are TRBV29-1 and TRBJ2-7; 10 bases fit TRBD1. This CDR3 has 15 residues. Germline V CDR1 and CDR2: SQVTM, ANQGSEA. With V trimmed by 1 base and J by 4 bases, 7 bases remained unmatched. For the CDR3, the DNA is TGCAGCGTTGAAGGGGTCGGGACAGGGGTATACGAGCAGTACTTC. Translating gives CSVEGVGTGVYEQYF.

This sequence joins TRBV7-2 and TRBJ2-3; tentatively, D is TRBD1 (7 bases). CDR1 SGHTA and CDR2 FQGNSA come from the germline V gene. Trimming stripped 7 bases from V and 8 bases from J, with 13 bases between. This CDR3 has 12 amino acids. The CDR3 DNA reads as TGTGCCAGCACCCCAGGGGGAGGTACGCAGTATTTT. This sequence encodes CASTPGGGTQYF.

This chain joins TRBV5-1 and TRBJ2-1; D not certain. V was shortened by 0 bases and J by 9 bases, with 13 bases between the two germline ends. Germline values: CDR1 SGHRS, CDR2 YFSETQ. This CDR3 has 14 residues. This CDR3 is CASSLGVEPGEQFF. The CDR3 DNA reads as TGCGCCAGCAGCTTGGGGGTCGAGCCGGGTGAGCAGTTCTTC.

This rearrangement joins TRBV6-1 to TRBJ1-2, with 11 nucleotides matching TRBD1. Unmatched junction bases numbered 3, after V lost 4 bases and J lost 2 bases. Germline-derived CDR1 and CDR2 are MNHNS and SASEGT. CDR3 size: 15 residues. The CDR3 DNA sequence: TGTGCCAGCAGTGCCGGACAGGGGGCCAACTATGGCTACACCTTC. This codes for CASSAGQGANYGYTF.

The gene calls are TRBV7-9 and TRBJ1-2; D call uncertain. The CDR3 has 13 amino acids. V was pared by 7 bases and J by 5 bases, with 14 bases between. Germline values: CDR1 SEHNR, CDR2 FQNEAQ (reference sequence). CDR3 DNA sequence: TGTGCCAGCACCCCCGCCGGGGATTATGGCTACACCTTC. Amino acid sequence: CASTPAGDYGYTF.

This clone has more than one count but fewer than ten. The V gene is TRBV4-1, the J gene TRBJ2-7; 9 bases fit TRBD2. The ends lost 3 bases at V and 6 bases at J; junction bases unmatched: 15. CDR3 size: 17 residues. Germline CDR1 is MGHRA and CDR2 is YSYEKL. The DNA of the CDR3 is TGCGCCAGCAGCCAGGGCCGGGGAATAGCGGGAGAGGGCGAGCAGTACTTC. Its translation: CASSQGRGIAGEGEQYF.

The chain carries TRBV9 and TRBJ2-7, with 11 bases lining up with TRBD2. CDR3 length: 16 residues. Germline CDR1 reads SGDLS; CDR2 reads YYNGEE. V lost 4 bases, J lost 3 bases, and 9 bases stayed unmatched. For the CDR3, the DNA is TGTGCCAGCAGCCCTAGAGGGACTAGCGGAGTCTACGAGCAGTACTTC. The encoded protein is CASSPRGTSGVYEQYF. Together with reference TRBV9 and TRBJ2-7, the CDR3 gives the full variable domain: DSGVTQTPKHLITATGQRVTLRCSPRSGDLSVYWYQQSLDQGLQFLIQYYNGEERAKGNILERFSAQQFPDLHSELNLSSLELGDSALYFCASSPRGTSGVYEQYFGPGTRLTVT.

V gene TRBV19 combines with J gene TRBJ2-7, with 11 bases lining up with TRBD2. The CDR3 consists of 15 residues. The V segment lost 3 bases and the J segment 3 bases; nucleotides outside the gene matches: 4. CDR1 is LNHDA, CDR2 SQIVND, per germline (reference sequence). The CDR3 DNA sequence: TGTGCCAGTAGTATCTCAGGGACTAGCGGCTACGAGCAGTACTTC. Translated: CASSISGTSGYEQYF.

In its sample, this clone was seen a few times. Compared with germline, one end of the junction differs, possibly owing to a read error. The genes are TRBV5-1 and TRBJ2-3, with TRBD1 matching over 10 bases. The CDR3 has 15 amino acids. The germline V gene has CDR1 SGHRS and CDR2 YFSETQ. The CDR3 sequence is CASSVRDRGTDTQYF. The CDR3 coding sequence is TGCGCCAGCAGCGTCCGGGACAGGGGCACGGATACGCAGTATTTT. Together with reference TRBV5-1 and TRBJ2-3, the CDR3 gives the full variable domain: KAGVTQTPRYLIKTRGQQVTLSCSPISGHRSVSWYQQTPGQGLQFLFEYFSETQRNKGNFPGRFSGRQFSNSRSEMNVSTLELGDSALYLCASSVRDRGTDTQYFGPGTRLTVL.

The chain combines TRBV11-3 with TRBJ2-7, with D maybe TRBD1 (6 bases). The CDR3 is 14 residues long. The V end was cut by 6 bases, the J end by 3 bases, with 15 bases between. Germline V gene data show CDR1 as SGHNT and CDR2 as YENEEA. CDR3 amino acids: CASSLGAVYYEQYF. The CDR3, as DNA: TGTGCCAGCAGTTTGGGGGCAGTCTACTACGAGCAGTACTTC. The variable domain in full, completed from reference TRBV11-3 and TRBJ2-7, reads EAGVVQSPRYKIIEKKQPVAFWCNPISGHNTLYWYLQNLGQGPELLIRYENEEAVDDSQLPKDRFSAERLKGVDSTLKIQPAELGDSAVYLCASSLGAVYYEQYFGPGTRLTVT.